These 17 T cell receptor beta chains came from one sample sequenced in a study of chemoradiotherapy in HPV16-positive cancers. The method was immunoSEQ multiplex PCR; TCRdb's version includes in-frame clones alone and lacks a portion of them. The sample shows 25,000 to 40,000 clones, approximately 88% of them seen only once. Sequencing was performed on blood, taken from a patient who underwent chemoradiotherapy. These receptors came from a human donor with HPV-associated anogenital cancer.

This CDR3 is CASSPRYRGQNTEAFF. In DNA form, the CDR3 reads TGTGCCAGCAGCCCAAGATACAGGGGACAAAACACTGAAGCTTTCTTT. The chain joins TRBV7-6 to TRBJ1-1; 7 nucleotides align to TRBD1. The junction had 11 bases not matched to a gene; V was cut back by 5 bases and J by 2 bases. CDR1 is SGHVS, CDR2 FNYEAQ, per germline. This CDR3 is built from 16 residues.

The chain combines TRBV28 with TRBJ2-1; TRBD2 is a possible D gene (6 bases). Trimming left V 4 bases short and J 6 bases short, with 16 bases between. The germline gives CDR1 MDHEN, CDR2 SYDVKM. This CDR3 region has 15 residues. In DNA form, the CDR3 reads TGTGCCAGCAGTTCGGCGGGAAGTATTGCCAATGAGCAGTTCTTC. Residues: CASSSAGSIANEQFF.

V usage is TRBV18 and J usage is TRBJ1-1, with D unclear. Trimming shortened V by 4 bases and J by 12 bases, and 18 bases separated the two germline ends. The CDR3 consists of 13 residues. Germline CDR1 and CDR2: KGHSH and LQKENI. This chain's CDR3 is CASSLPPQEPSFF. The CDR3 DNA reads TGTGCCAGCTCACTCCCCCCCCAGGAGCCATCTTTCTTT. Together with reference TRBV18 and TRBJ1-1, the CDR3 gives the full variable domain: NAGVMQNPRHLVRRRGQEARLRCSPMKGHSHVYWYRQLPEEGLKFMVYLQKENIIDESGMPKERFSAEFPKEGPSILRIQQVVRGDSAAYFCASSLPPQEPSFFGQGTRLTVV.

The rearrangement links TRBV28 to TRBJ1-1; 11 nucleotides match TRBD1. The CDR3 covers 19 residues. J gave up 0 bases and V 4 bases, and 13 bases lay outside the gene matches. Germline CDR1 MDHEN, CDR2 SYDVKM. The CDR3 protein is CASSSVEGTGGLMNTEAFF. The CDR3 region has the DNA TGTGCCAGCAGTTCCGTTGAGGGGACAGGGGGGCTCATGAACACTGAAGCTTTCTTT.

The chain recombines TRBV6-6 with TRBJ1-1; TRBD1 might be the D (6 bases). V shed 7 bases and J shed 8 bases, with 20 bases lying between them. Per germline, CDR1 MNHNY and CDR2 SVGAGI (reference sequence). The CDR3 is made up of 14 amino acids. CDR3: CASTQKGEFGEAFF. CDR3 DNA sequence: TGTGCCAGCACTCAGAAGGGGGAATTCGGGGAAGCTTTCTTT.

This rearrangement joins TRBV28 to TRBJ1-5; D unclear. The V gene's germline CDR1 is MDHEN and CDR2 SYDVKM. The CDR3 length is 15 residues. V lost 1 base, J lost 5 bases, and 12 bases lay in between. CDR3 DNA sequence: TGTGCCAGCAGTTTATCGAGTGCGGGGTATCAGCCCCAGCATTTT. Translating it yields CASSLSSAGYQPQHF.

V is TRBV28 and J is TRBJ2-5, with D possibly matching TRBD2 (6 bases). The CDR3 sequence is 14 residues long. The V end was cut by 11 bases, the J end by 1 base, with 17 bases between. Germline V gene lookup returns CDR1 MDHEN and CDR2 SYDVKM. The CDR3: CAAAGQNSQETQYF. In nucleotides, the CDR3 is TGTGCCGCGGCGGGGCAGAACAGCCAAGAGACCCAGTACTTC.

The chain links TRBV2 to TRBJ2-1; TRBD2 might be the D (7 bases). This CDR3 contains 11 residues. V lost 2 bases, J lost 15 bases, and 11 bases lay in between. Per germline, CDR1 SNHLY and CDR2 FYNNEI. CDR3 DNA: TGTGCCAGCAGTGAAACCGGGGGGCGGTTCTTC. Translating it yields CASSETGGRFF.

The gene calls are TRBV27 and TRBJ1-5, with 8 bases matching TRBD1. The V and J ends lost 5 bases and 0 bases, in that order; junction bases with no gene match: 6. Germline values: CDR1 MNHEY, CDR2 SMNVEV (reference sequence). The CDR3 spans 16 residues. CDR3 residues: CASSKTGDYSNQPQHF. The DNA for the CDR3 is TGTGCCAGCAGTAAGACAGGGGACTATAGCAATCAGCCCCAGCATTTT.

There are a few counts of this clone. The V call is TRBV5-1, the J call TRBJ1-4, with D tentatively TRBD1 (6 bases). Germline V gene lookup returns CDR1 SGHRS and CDR2 YFSETQ. The V gene lost 4 bases and the J gene lost 4 bases, with 14 bases spanning the gap. The CDR3 totals 15 residues. This CDR3 is CASSATGPYNEKLFF. The CDR3 coding sequence is TGCGCCAGCAGCGCCACAGGGCCTTATAATGAAAAACTGTTTTTT.

V and J are TRBV6-1 and TRBJ1-5; D gene ambiguous. The V end was cut by 1 base, the J end by 4 bases, with 17 bases between. The CDR3 runs 17 residues. Germline V gene sequence: CDR1 MNHNS, CDR2 SASEGT. CDR3 sequence reads: CASSEVGFLDPNQPQHF. The CDR3 region has the DNA TGTGCCAGCAGTGAAGTAGGATTTCTAGACCCTAATCAGCCCCAGCATTTT.

V and J are TRBV5-6 and TRBJ2-7; TRBD2 matches at 8 bases. V shed 4 bases and J 2 bases; nucleotides not matched to a gene: 8. The CDR3 is 15 residues long. Germline loops: CDR1 SGHDT, CDR2 YYEEEE. The CDR3 DNA reads TGTGCCAGCAGCGATAGACTAGCGAGAACCTACGAGCAGTACTTC. Its protein product is CASSDRLARTYEQYF.

The V and J genes are TRBV6-1 and TRBJ1-5; D gene unclear. V shed 4 bases and J shed 3 bases, with 10 bases lying between them. The V gene's germline CDR1 is MNHNS and CDR2 SASEGT. This CDR3 is built from 14 residues. Written as DNA, the CDR3 is TGTGCCAGCAGTGTCATGGGAGACAATCAGCCCCAGCATTTT. Its protein product is CASSVMGDNQPQHF.

This clone was found once. The V and J genes are TRBV28 and TRBJ2-3, with TRBD2 matching 9 bases. J lost 4 bases, V lost 5 bases, and 10 bases had no gene match. Germline CDR1 and CDR2: MDHEN and SYDVKM. The CDR3 runs to 16 residues. CDR3 amino acids: CASSGRIAGEADTQYF. CDR3 coding DNA: TGTGCCAGCAGTGGACGTATAGCGGGAGAAGCAGATACGCAGTATTTT.

The chain joins TRBV7-9 to TRBJ2-2, with a weak D call TRBD2 (5 bases). V lost 4 bases, J lost 2 bases, and 8 bases lay in between. This CDR3 has 14 residues. Germline-derived CDR1 and CDR2 are SEHNR and FQNEAQ (reference sequence). CDR3 protein: CASSWGANTGELFF. The CDR3 DNA follows: TGTGCCAGCAGCTGGGGAGCCAACACCGGGGAGCTGTTTTTT.

The CDR3 DNA is TGTGCCAGCAGTGAAAGGGGGAAGTACGAGCAGTACTTC. Its protein is CASSERGKYEQYF. The rearrangement uses TRBV6-1 and TRBJ2-7; a possible D gene is TRBD1 (6 bases). The germline V gene has CDR1 MNHNS and CDR2 SASEGT. This CDR3 has 13 amino acids. V shed 2 bases and J shed 4 bases, with 9 bases lying between them.

This clone was seen a single time. This chain uses TRBV7-2 with TRBJ1-6; unclear D gene. V lost 5 bases and J 7 bases, leaving 12 bases between the germline ends. This CDR3 is 14 amino acids long. Germline values: CDR1 SGHTA, CDR2 FQGNSA. CDR3 sequence reads: CASSPVGVNSPLHF. CDR3 nucleotides: TGTGCCAGCAGCCCCGTTGGCGTGAATTCACCCCTCCACTTT.